The 30 T cell receptor beta chains below were found in one sample sequenced in a study of beta chain features in type 1 diabetes. The study, taken as a whole, reports: For Type 1 diabetes patients, all four CD4+ subsets carried TCRB CDR3s that were moderately but significantly shorter.

Their antigens remain unidentified. The study reverse transcribed the entire isolated RNA, so it sequenced expressed TCRB transcripts. The method was immunoSEQ multiplex PCR; TCRdb's version includes in-frame clones alone and lacks a portion of them. The sample contains a few hundred thousand clones, 15% to 20% of which appear only once. The source material was naive CD4+ T cells from blood. The receptors here all came from a man under 40 with type 1 diabetes.

Only a few counts were recorded for this clone. The CDR3 spells CASSYVDSNQPQHF. CDR3 sequence (DNA): TGTGCCAGCAGTTACGTCGACAGCAATCAGCCCCAGCATTTT. The chain combines TRBV6-6 with TRBJ1-5; D unresolved. This CDR3 has 14 residues. CDR1 MNHNY and CDR2 SVGAGI come from the germline V gene (reference sequence). V lost 2 bases and J 1 base, leaving 6 bases between the germline ends.

This clone was seen only once. The rearrangement uses TRBV9 and TRBJ2-2, with 8 bases that match TRBD2. Trimming removed 0 bases from V and 0 bases from J; junction bases left unmatched: 1. CDR1 and CDR2 (germline): SGDLS, YYNGEE. CDR3 length: 16 residues. CDR3 nucleotides: TGTGCCAGCAGCGTAGTCGGGAGGGCGAACACCGGGGAGCTGTTTTTT. It translates to CASSVVGRANTGELFF. Supplemented by reference TRBV9 and TRBJ2-2, the full variable domain reads DSGVTQTPKHLITATGQRVTLRCSPRSGDLSVYWYQQSLDQGLQFLIQYYNGEERAKGNILERFSAQQFPDLHSELNLSSLELGDSALYFCASSVVGRANTGELFFGEGSRLTVL.

The chain employs TRBV5-6 and TRBJ2-7, with D uncertain. Germline V gene lookup returns CDR1 SGHDT and CDR2 YYEEEE. The CDR3 length is 11 residues. V was pared by 3 bases and J by 5 bases, with 6 bases between. This CDR3 reads CASSSRDEQYF. For the CDR3, the DNA is TGTGCCAGCAGCTCTAGGGACGAGCAGTACTTC.

This clone was observed a few times. The chain recombines TRBV29-1 with TRBJ1-1; D uncertain. Germline-derived CDR1 and CDR2 are SQVTM and ANQGSEA. This CDR3 region has 13 residues. The germline V and J ends were trimmed by 2 bases and 1 base, with 8 bases remaining between them. CDR3 loop: CSVEPRQNTEAFF. In DNA, the CDR3 is TGCAGCGTTGAACCCCGACAGAACACTGAAGCTTTCTTT.

This chain joins TRBV7-2 and TRBJ2-1, with D tentatively TRBD2 (5 bases). This CDR3 spans 15 amino acids. With 4 bases removed from V and 3 bases from J, the gap between germline ends came to 13 bases. The germline CDR1 and CDR2 sequences are SGHTA and FQGNSA. CDR3 loop: CASSSSPGNYNEQFF. The CDR3 nucleotides are TGTGCCAGCAGCTCAAGCCCCGGGAACTACAATGAGCAGTTCTTC. Full variable domain (remainder filled in from reference TRBV7-2 and TRBJ2-1): GAGVSQSPSNKVTEKGKDVELRCDPISGHTALYWYRQSLGQGLEFLIYFQGNSAPDKSGLPSDRFSAERTGGSVSTLTIQRTQQEDSAVYLCASSSSPGNYNEQFFGPGTRLTVL.

The rearrangement links TRBV29-1 to TRBJ2-6; D tentatively reads TRBD1 or TRBD2 (5 bases each). Trimming cost V 5 bases and J 0 bases, with 14 bases left between them. This CDR3 has 16 residues. From germline, CDR1 is SQVTM and CDR2 ANQGSEA. This CDR3 reads CSVIWDPSSGANVLTF. The CDR3 nucleotides read TGCAGCGTTATTTGGGACCCAAGCTCTGGGGCCAACGTCCTGACTTTC.

This clone was observed a few times. The rearrangement links TRBV29-1 to TRBJ2-7, with D possibly being TRBD2 (6 bases). V lost 6 bases and J lost 6, with 18 bases in between. Germline values: CDR1 SQVTM, CDR2 ANQGSEA. The CDR3 totals 13 residues. The CDR3 protein is CSVRPGGKSEQYF. The CDR3 nucleotides are TGCAGCGTCCGTCCCGGGGGAAAGAGCGAGCAGTACTTC.

J is TRBJ1-3 and V is TRBV21-1; the table's D call, TRBD1, has no DNA check behind it. TRBV21-1 is recorded as a pseudogene. The CDR3 length is 12 residues. The CDR3 sequence: CAIIGPGNTIYF. The CDR3 coding sequence is TGTGCCATCATTGGGCCTGGAAACACCATATATTTT.

J is TRBJ2-3 and V is TRBV7-3, with unresolved D. The length of the CDR3 is 11 residues. V lost 4 bases and J 4 bases, leaving 3 bases between the germline ends. From germline, CDR1 is SGHTA and CDR2 FQGTGA. This CDR3 is CASSSSDTQYF. CDR3 DNA: TGTGCCAGCAGCTCGTCAGATACGCAGTATTTT.

In this sample, this clone turned up a few times. The chain has TRBV23-1 and TRBJ2-6; 8 nucleotides agree with TRBD1. TRBV23-1 qualifies as an ORF whose function is uncertain. Trimming took 5 bases from V and 1 from J; bases not matched to a gene: 13. The CDR3 spans 19 residues. This chain's CDR3 is CASSYGAGGDMSGANVLTF. The DNA of the CDR3 is TGCGCCAGCAGTTATGGGGCAGGGGGCGATATGTCTGGGGCCAACGTCCTGACTTTC.

This chain connects TRBV4-3 to TRBJ2-3; D uncertain. Germline CDR1 LGHNA, CDR2 YSLEER. The CDR3 has 13 amino acids. V was clipped by 1 base and J by 2 bases, with 4 bases between them. In nucleotides, the CDR3 is TGCGCCAGCAGCCAAGTAGTCACAGATACGCAGTATTTT. This encodes CASSQVVTDTQYF.

This clone showed up just once. The chain uses TRBV15 and TRBJ2-3; D is perhaps TRBD1 or TRBD2 (5 bases each). Looked up from germline, CDR1 is LNHNV and CDR2 is YYDKDF (reference sequence). The CDR3 is made up of 18 amino acids. The germline V and J ends were trimmed by 0 bases and 1 base, with 17 bases remaining between them. CDR3 nucleotide sequence: TGTGCCACCAGCAGAGACCGAAAGGTCCGAGGGGGCACAGATACGCAGTATTTT. This codes for CATSRDRKVRGGTDTQYF.

Notes on this clone: This specimen includes other DNA sequences encoding the same CDR3. The chain uses TRBV29-1 and TRBJ1-1; 7 positions agree with TRBD1. Germline V gene data show CDR1 as SQVTM and CDR2 as ANQGSEA. CDR3 length: 12 residues. V dropped 6 bases and J dropped 6; count of bases not matched to a gene: 7. The CDR3 DNA follows: TGCAGCGTAGCCCGACAGGGATCTGAAGCTTTCTTT. Amino acid sequence: CSVARQGSEAFF.

The V and J genes are TRBV7-9 and TRBJ2-3; TRBD2 matches at 10 bases. The germline CDR1 and CDR2 sequences are SEHNR and FQNEAQ (reference sequence). The CDR3 runs to 15 residues. J lost 1 base, V lost 6 bases, and 4 bases had no gene match. The CDR3 coding sequence is TGTGCCAGCAGTTCAGGACTAGCGGGCACAGATACGCAGTATTTT. Protein sequence: CASSSGLAGTDTQYF.

This chain links TRBV23-1 with TRBJ2-1; 10 bases line up with TRBD1. TRBV23-1 falls under the ORF class, with uncertain function. The CDR3 sequence is 21 residues long. J lost 0 bases, V lost 0 bases, and 14 bases had no gene match. For the CDR3, the DNA is TGCGCCAGCAGTCAATCGCTCCTGGGACAGGGGAAATCCATCTCCTACAATGAGCAGTTCTTC. Translation: CASSQSLLGQGKSISYNEQFF.

Only a few counts were recorded for this clone. This chain connects TRBV7-2 to TRBJ1-2; TRBD1 aligns across 9 bases. This CDR3 is 15 amino acids long. Germline V gene lookup returns CDR1 SGHTA and CDR2 FQGNSA. The V and J ends lost 1 base and 4 bases, in that order; junction bases with no gene match: 4. CDR3 in amino acids: CASSLVGTGTYGYTF. In nucleotides, the CDR3 is TGTGCCAGCAGCTTAGTTGGGACAGGGACCTATGGCTACACCTTC.

The chain joins TRBV9 to TRBJ2-7, with D perhaps being TRBD1 or TRBD2 (5 bases each). V was pared by 7 bases and J by 2 bases, with 22 bases between. The germline V gene encodes CDR1 SGDLS and CDR2 YYNGEE. The length of the CDR3 is 16 residues. CDR3 sequence (DNA): TGTGCCAGCTCAGCGAGGGGCCAGGGTCTAACCTACGAGCAGTACTTC. This translates into CASSARGQGLTYEQYF.

The chain recombines TRBV29-1 with TRBJ2-7; TRBD1 is a possible D gene (5 bases). The CDR3 has 13 residues. The ends were cut back, 1 base at V and 2 bases at J, with 9 bases in the middle. Germline assignment: CDR1 SQVTM and CDR2 ANQGSEA. The CDR3 region is CSVEGQTTYEQYF. CDR3 sequence (DNA): TGCAGCGTTGAAGGACAGACCACCTACGAGCAGTACTTC.

J is TRBJ2-1 and V is TRBV2, with TRBD2 identical over 10 bases. This CDR3 is 16 amino acids long. J was trimmed by 9 bases and V by 8 bases; bases with no gene match: 16. Germline V CDR1 and CDR2: SNHLY, FYNNEI. The CDR3 reads CASYGGLAGALSEQFF. The CDR3 coding sequence is TGTGCCAGCTACGGGGGGCTAGCGGGAGCATTAAGTGAGCAGTTCTTC.

The J gene is TRBJ2-7, the V gene TRBV7-9, with a weak D call TRBD1 (6 bases). Germline V gene lookup returns CDR1 SEHNR and CDR2 FQNEAQ (reference sequence). V was cut by 5 bases and J by 3 bases, with 17 bases left in between. CDR3 length: 15 amino acids. For the CDR3, the DNA is TGTGCCAGCAGCCCGGAACAGGGTCTAGACTACGAGCAGTACTTC. Amino acid sequence: CASSPEQGLDYEQYF.

The chain joins TRBV4-1 to TRBJ2-7; D ambiguous. V was pared by 3 bases and J by 1 base, with 1 base between. The germline gives CDR1 MGHRA, CDR2 YSYEKL. The CDR3 has 11 residues. DNA for the CDR3: TGCGCCAGCAGCCATTCCTACGAGCAGTACTTC. It yields the protein CASSHSYEQYF.

This clone turned up a few times. J is TRBJ2-7 and V is TRBV9, with D maybe TRBD2 (6 bases). The germline V gene encodes CDR1 SGDLS and CDR2 YYNGEE. This CDR3 has 15 amino acids. Trimming took 3 bases from V and 1 from J, leaving 14 bases between them. The CDR3 region has the DNA TGTGCCAGCAGCGGGTCCGGGACTGCTTCCTACGAGCAGTACTTC. Translated: CASSGSGTASYEQYF. The full variable domain, completed using reference TRBV9 and TRBJ2-7, is DSGVTQTPKHLITATGQRVTLRCSPRSGDLSVYWYQQSLDQGLQFLIQYYNGEERAKGNILERFSAQQFPDLHSELNLSSLELGDSALYFCASSGSGTASYEQYFGPGTRLTVT.

This clone was found a few times. V usage is TRBV11-2 and J usage is TRBJ2-3, with no clear D. Germline V CDR1 and CDR2: SGHAT, FQNNGV. V lost 1 base and J 2 bases, leaving 4 bases between the germline ends. The CDR3 has 13 amino acids. The chain's CDR3 is CASSLGITDTQYF. CDR3 sequence (DNA): TGTGCCAGCAGCTTAGGGATCACAGATACGCAGTATTTT.

This chain connects TRBV4-1 to TRBJ2-5, with D unclear. V was shortened by 4 bases and J by 5 bases, with 11 bases between the two germline ends. The CDR3 runs to 13 residues. Germline-derived CDR1 and CDR2 are MGHRA and YSYEKL. CDR3 protein: CASSLSQMETQYF. Here the CDR3 DNA reads TGCGCCAGCAGCCTCTCTCAGATGGAGACCCAGTACTTC.

This clone was recorded a few times. V gene TRBV5-1 combines with J gene TRBJ2-5; D is unresolved. Per the germline V gene, CDR1 is SGHRS and CDR2 is YFSETQ. This CDR3 has 11 amino acids. Trimming pared 4 bases from V and 1 base from J, leaving 2 bases between. CDR3 coding DNA: TGCGCCAGCAGCCCCCAAGAGACCCAGTACTTC. It encodes CASSPQETQYF.

This clone has only a few counts. The chain recombines TRBV30 with TRBJ1-1, with D possibly TRBD1 on 6 matching bases. The CDR3 is made up of 13 amino acids. Germline CDR1 and CDR2: GTSNPN and SVGIG (reference sequence). Trimming stripped 0 bases from V and 3 bases from J, with 8 bases between. The CDR3 coding sequence is TGTGCCTGGAGTGTCTCAGGGGACACTGAAGCTTTCTTT. Its translation: CAWSVSGDTEAFF.

The chain couples TRBV11-1 to TRBJ2-2; TRBD1 might be the D (6 bases). Germline V lookup: CDR1 SGHAT, CDR2 FQDESV (reference sequence). V was shortened by 7 bases and J by 1 base, with 10 bases between the two germline ends. The length of the CDR3 is 14 residues. CDR3 sequence: CASNGQWNTGELFF. The CDR3 coding sequence is TGTGCCAGCAACGGACAGTGGAACACCGGGGAGCTGTTTTTT.

V gene TRBV28 combines with J gene TRBJ2-7; no clear D. Germline V gene lookup returns CDR1 MDHEN and CDR2 SYDVKM. CDR3 length equals 11 residues. With 1 base removed from V and 5 bases from J, the gap between germline ends came to 3 bases. The CDR3 here is CASSLYDEQYF. In DNA form, the CDR3 reads TGTGCCAGCAGTTTATATGACGAGCAGTACTTC.

V usage is TRBV5-1 and J usage is TRBJ2-6; possible D gene TRBD2, 5 bases. Per the germline V gene, CDR1 is SGHRS and CDR2 is YFSETQ. The CDR3 has 14 residues. Trimming removed 5 bases from V and 3 bases from J, with 9 bases in between. In nucleotides, the CDR3 is TGCGCCAGCAGTGAGGGTAATGGGGCCAACGTCCTGACTTTC. Translation: CASSEGNGANVLTF.

V gene TRBV6-6 combines with J gene TRBJ2-5, with unresolved D. Germline CDR1 is MNHNY and CDR2 is SVGAGI (reference sequence). This CDR3 is 14 amino acids long. The V end lost 3 bases, the J end lost 3 bases, and 11 bases lay between the germline ends. CDR3 region: CASSYMGGEETQYF. DNA of the CDR3: TGTGCCAGCAGTTATATGGGTGGGGAAGAGACCCAGTACTTC.